The text below deals with one T cell receptor (beta chain). What it recognizes is unknown. TCRdb re-analysed the 5' RACE reads in MiXCR, keeping a single row per CDR3 protein. The sample holds fewer than 550,000 distinct CDR3 sequences, around an eighth seen once. This entry comes from a study of identical twins. Broader study findings: The abundant beta clonotypes from cord blood had fewer insertions, and memory repertoires had none of this.

In addition, the sample was reused for a study of yellow fever vaccine responses in identical twins.

Sequencing input: CD4+ T cells sorted from blood. The source is a young woman in good health.

The CDR3 region has the DNA TGTGCCAGCAGTTCCTCGGTGGTGGAGCCGAACACTGAAGCTTTCTTT. This translates into CASSSSVVEPNTEAFF. The chain carries TRBV6-5 and TRBJ1-1; D gene unclear. CDR3 length equals 16 residues. CDR1 is MNHEY, CDR2 SVGAGI, per germline. V dropped 4 bases and J dropped 1 base, with 16 bases sitting between them.